This T cell receptor (beta chain) was observed in a study of glioma-infiltrating T cells. Study-wide results and caveats: Non-neoplastic patients had below-expected tissue-blood divergence, while all gliomas exceeded expectation.

Comments on this clonotype: Its cognate antigen is unknown. A much bigger clone sits one base away, suggesting this may be a read error.

The iRepertoire nested amplicon-rescue multiplex PCR amplified TCR alpha and beta CDR3s from RNA. Tissue mRNA or PBMC total RNA, about 90-400 ng, went into one-step reverse transcription and amplification. TCRdb independently ran MiXCR on the multiplex PCR reads; one entry per CDR3 protein. Seen here are 100,000 to 150,000 distinct CDR3 sequences, 23% observed once, and the top ten hold about 16%. Source material: glioma tissue, nonneoplastic brain tissue, or PBMCs (not recorded which). The sequence came from a human donor with low-grade glioma or glioblastoma, undergoing nonglioma brain surgery, or in good health (not recorded which).

The CDR3 nucleotides are TGTGCCAGCAGACGAACTAGCGGACAAGAGACCCAGTACTTC. Translating it yields CASRRTSGQETQYF. The V and J genes are TRBV3-1 and TRBJ2-5; 8 bases are a match to TRBD2. The junction had 5 bases not matched to a gene; V was cut back by 6 bases and J by 2 bases. The CDR3 is made up of 14 amino acids. Germline lookup yields CDR1 LGHDT and CDR2 YNNKEL (reference sequence).